Given below is one TCR beta chain in context. Antigen: not known. No patient received treatment before thyroid surgery. These data come from a study of metastatic and nonmetastatic thyroid tumors. Across the whole study: Repertoire comparison spanned blood and tumor or nodule tissue of malignant and benign thyroid patients. The study, taken as a whole, reports: Patients with malignant thyroid tumors reportedly had significantly higher TCR beta diversity than those with benign nodules, in blood and tumor.

Original analysis: Clinicopathological groups differed in CDR3, with these differences serving to build a distant-metastasis classifier for papillary thyroid cancer. With MiXCR, TCRdb called clones anew from the PCR reads. Here the V and J calls rest on TCRdb's processing, not on the authors' analysis. Of 25,000 to 30,000 clones in the sample, around 25% were seen once. The V end lost 3 bases, the J end lost 3 bases, and 14 bases lay between the germline ends. This CDR3 spans 14 amino acids. CDR1 DFQATT and CDR2 SNEGSKA come from the germline V gene (reference sequence). This clonotype was obtained from a female donor with papillary thyroid cancer or a benign thyroid nodule (not recorded which). Some clones in this sample may be carry-over from other donors' samples. The sample was blood. The rearrangement uses TRBV20-1 and TRBJ1-2; no definite D call. The CDR3: CSASDTALDYGYTF. Written as DNA, the CDR3 is TGCAGTGCTAGCGACACAGCTCTTGACTATGGCTACACCTTC.